This is a list of T cell receptor beta chains from one sample in a study of a mutant IDH1 vaccine in newly diagnosed glioma. This table comes from immunoSEQ multiplex PCR, and its TCRdb copy is limited to in-frame clones, with some not included. There are approximately 30,000 clones in the sample; 65% to 80% occur only once, and under 9% lies in the top ten. These receptors have no identified antigens. Sequencing used PBMCs, obtained from a glioma patient whose treatment included an IDH1 peptide vaccine. The receptors come from a man aged 45-60 years with glioma. Both conserved end residues are trimmed from each CDR3. Part of the rows lack a size; the others show once, few, many or a class for expanded clones.

abundance,v_gene,CDR3aa
-,TRBV5-6,ASSLIGGYT
-,TRBV2,ASSETLQNTEAF
-,TRBV4-3,ASSQGPAGERGTQY
-,TRBV19,ASSQAGRNQNIQY
few,TRBV19,ASEGRQGSYEQY
-,TRBV11-3,ASSLERNTGELF
-,TRBV2,ASSGAARRGYT
-,TRBV5-1,ASSLETGVRGEQF
-,TRBV7-9,ASSLNGGYEQY
-,TRBV20-1,SARKDTEAF
-,TRBV7-9,ASSLGTGDNQPQH
-,TRBV6-1,ASSGPTENYGYT
-,TRBV19,ASRGLAGGPNTGELF
-,TRBV5-6,ASSWTSGRLQETQY
few,TRBV6-5,ASSTGYSNQPQH
-,TRBV5-5,ASSGGATAQETQY